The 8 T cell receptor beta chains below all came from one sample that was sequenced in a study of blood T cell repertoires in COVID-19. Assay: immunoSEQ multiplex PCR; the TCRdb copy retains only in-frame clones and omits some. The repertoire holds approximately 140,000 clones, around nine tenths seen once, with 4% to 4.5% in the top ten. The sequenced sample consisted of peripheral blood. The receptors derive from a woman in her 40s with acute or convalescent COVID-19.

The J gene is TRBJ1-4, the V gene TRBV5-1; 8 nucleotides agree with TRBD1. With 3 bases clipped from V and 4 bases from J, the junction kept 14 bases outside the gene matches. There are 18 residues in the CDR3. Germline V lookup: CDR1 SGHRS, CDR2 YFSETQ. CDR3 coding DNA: TGCGCCAGCAGCTGGGGCGGACAGGGCATGGCGGGTAATGAAAAACTGTTTTTT. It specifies CASSWGGQGMAGNEKLFF.

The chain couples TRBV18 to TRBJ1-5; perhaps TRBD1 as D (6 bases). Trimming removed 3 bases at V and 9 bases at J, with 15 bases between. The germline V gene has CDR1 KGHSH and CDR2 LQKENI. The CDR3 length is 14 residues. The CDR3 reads CASSPENRELPQHF. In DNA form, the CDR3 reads TGTGCCAGCTCACCGGAGAACAGGGAATTGCCCCAGCATTTT.

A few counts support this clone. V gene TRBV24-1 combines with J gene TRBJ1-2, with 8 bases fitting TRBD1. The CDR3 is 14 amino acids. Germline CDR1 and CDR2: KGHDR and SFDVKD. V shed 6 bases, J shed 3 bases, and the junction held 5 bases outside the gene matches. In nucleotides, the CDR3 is TGTGCCACCAGTTCAGGGACAGGTGACTATGGCTACACCTTC. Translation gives CATSSGTGDYGYTF.

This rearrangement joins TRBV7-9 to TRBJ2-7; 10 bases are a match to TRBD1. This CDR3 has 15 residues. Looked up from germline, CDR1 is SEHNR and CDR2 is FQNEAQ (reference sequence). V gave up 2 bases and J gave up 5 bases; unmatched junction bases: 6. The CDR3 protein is CASSLRGQGWDEQYF. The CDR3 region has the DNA TGTGCCAGCAGCTTAAGGGGACAGGGGTGGGACGAGCAGTACTTC. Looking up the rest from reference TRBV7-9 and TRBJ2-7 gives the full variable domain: DTGVSQNPRHKITKRGQNVTFRCDPISEHNRLYWYRQTLGQGPEFLTYFQNEAQLEKSRLLSDRFSAERPKGSFSTLEIQRTEQGDSAMYLCASSLRGQGWDEQYFGPGTRLTVT.

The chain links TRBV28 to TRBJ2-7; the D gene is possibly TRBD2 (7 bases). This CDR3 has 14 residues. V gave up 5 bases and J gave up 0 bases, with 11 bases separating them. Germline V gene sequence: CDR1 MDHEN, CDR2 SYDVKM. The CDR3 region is CASSAGALSYEQYF. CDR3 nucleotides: TGTGCCAGCAGTGCGGGGGCCCTCTCCTACGAGCAGTACTTC.

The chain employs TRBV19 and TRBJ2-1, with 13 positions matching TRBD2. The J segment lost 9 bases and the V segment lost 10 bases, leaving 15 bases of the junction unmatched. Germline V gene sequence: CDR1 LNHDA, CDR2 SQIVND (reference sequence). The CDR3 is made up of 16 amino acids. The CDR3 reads CATLRTSGSYSGEQFF. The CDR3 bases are TGTGCCACCTTAAGGACTAGCGGGAGTTATTCCGGTGAGCAGTTCTTC.

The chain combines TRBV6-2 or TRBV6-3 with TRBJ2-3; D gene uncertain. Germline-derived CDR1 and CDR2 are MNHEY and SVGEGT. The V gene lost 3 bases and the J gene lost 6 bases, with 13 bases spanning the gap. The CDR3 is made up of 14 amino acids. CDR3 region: CASSYYAKRDTQYF. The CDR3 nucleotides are TGTGCCAGCAGTTATTATGCGAAGAGGGATACGCAGTATTTT.

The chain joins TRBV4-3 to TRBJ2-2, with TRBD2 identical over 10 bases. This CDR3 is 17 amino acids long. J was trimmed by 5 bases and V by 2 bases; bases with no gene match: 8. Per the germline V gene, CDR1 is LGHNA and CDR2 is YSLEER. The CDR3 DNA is TGCGCCAGCAGCCAAAATCCGACTAGCGGGTATACCGGGGAGCTGTTTTTT. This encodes CASSQNPTSGYTGELFF.